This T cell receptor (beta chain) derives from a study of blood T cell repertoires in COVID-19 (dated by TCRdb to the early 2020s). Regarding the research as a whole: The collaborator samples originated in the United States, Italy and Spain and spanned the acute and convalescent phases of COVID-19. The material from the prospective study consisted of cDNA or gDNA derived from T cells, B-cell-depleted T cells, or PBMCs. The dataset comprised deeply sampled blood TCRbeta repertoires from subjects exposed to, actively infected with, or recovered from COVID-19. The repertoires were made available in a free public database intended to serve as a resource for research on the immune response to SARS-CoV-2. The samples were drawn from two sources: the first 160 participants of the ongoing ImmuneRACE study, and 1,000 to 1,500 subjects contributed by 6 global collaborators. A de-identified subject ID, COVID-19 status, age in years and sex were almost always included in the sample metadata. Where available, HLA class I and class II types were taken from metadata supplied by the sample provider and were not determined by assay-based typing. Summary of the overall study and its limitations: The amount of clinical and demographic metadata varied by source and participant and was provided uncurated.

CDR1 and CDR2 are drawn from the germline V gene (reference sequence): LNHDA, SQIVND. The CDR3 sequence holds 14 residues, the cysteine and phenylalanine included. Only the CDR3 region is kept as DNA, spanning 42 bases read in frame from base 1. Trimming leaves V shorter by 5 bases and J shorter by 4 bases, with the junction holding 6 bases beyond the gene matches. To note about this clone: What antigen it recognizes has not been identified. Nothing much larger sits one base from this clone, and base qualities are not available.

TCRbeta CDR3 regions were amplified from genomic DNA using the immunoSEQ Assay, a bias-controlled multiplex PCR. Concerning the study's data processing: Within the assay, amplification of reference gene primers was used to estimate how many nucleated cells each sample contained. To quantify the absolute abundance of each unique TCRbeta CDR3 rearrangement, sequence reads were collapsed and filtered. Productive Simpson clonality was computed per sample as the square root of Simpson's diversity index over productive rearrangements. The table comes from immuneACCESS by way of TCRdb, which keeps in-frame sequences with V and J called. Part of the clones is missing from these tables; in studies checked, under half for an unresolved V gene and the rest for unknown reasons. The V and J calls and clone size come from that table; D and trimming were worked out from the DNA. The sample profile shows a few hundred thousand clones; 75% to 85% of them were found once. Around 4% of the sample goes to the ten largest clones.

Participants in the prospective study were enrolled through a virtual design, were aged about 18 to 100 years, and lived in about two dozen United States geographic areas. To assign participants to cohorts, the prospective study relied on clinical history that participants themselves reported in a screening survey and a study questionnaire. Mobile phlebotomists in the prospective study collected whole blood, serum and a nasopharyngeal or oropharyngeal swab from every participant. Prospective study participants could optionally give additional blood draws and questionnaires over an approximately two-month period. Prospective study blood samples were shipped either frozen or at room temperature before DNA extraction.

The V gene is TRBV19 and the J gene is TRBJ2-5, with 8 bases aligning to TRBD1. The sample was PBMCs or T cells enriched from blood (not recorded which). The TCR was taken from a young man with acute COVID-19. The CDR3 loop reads CASSFGTGLETQYF. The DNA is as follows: TGTGCCAGTAGTTTCGGGACAGGCCTAGAGACCCAGTACTTC.